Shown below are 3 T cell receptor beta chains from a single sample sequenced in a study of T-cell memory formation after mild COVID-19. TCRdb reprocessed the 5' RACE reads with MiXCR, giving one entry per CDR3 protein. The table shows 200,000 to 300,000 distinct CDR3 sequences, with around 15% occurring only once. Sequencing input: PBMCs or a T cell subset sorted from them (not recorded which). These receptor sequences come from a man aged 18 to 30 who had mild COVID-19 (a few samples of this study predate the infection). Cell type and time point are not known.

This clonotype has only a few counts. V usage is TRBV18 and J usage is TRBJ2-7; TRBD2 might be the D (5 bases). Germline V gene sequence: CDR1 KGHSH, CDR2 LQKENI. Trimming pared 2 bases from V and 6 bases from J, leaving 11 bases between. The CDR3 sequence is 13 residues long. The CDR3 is CASSPIKGAEQYV. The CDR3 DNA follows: TGTGCCAGCTCACCAATTAAGGGAGCCGAGCAGTACGTC.

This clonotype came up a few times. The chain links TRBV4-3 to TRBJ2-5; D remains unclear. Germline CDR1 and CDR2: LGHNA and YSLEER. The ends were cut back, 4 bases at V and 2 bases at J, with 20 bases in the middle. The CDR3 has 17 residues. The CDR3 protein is CASSLESLPEGQETQYF. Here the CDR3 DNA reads TGCGCCAGCAGCCTAGAAAGTCTCCCCGAAGGGCAAGAGACCCAGTACTTC.

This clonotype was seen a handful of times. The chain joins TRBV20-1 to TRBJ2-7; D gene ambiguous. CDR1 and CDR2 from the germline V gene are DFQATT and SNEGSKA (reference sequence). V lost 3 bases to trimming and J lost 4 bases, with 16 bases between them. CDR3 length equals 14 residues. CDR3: CSASQVNLHYEQYV. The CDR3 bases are TGCAGTGCTAGTCAGGTTAACCTCCATTACGAGCAGTACGTC.